This TCR beta chain was found in a study of response to subunit inactivated influenza vaccine. Study findings and constraints: Only a handful of new T cells, the authors suggested, are recruited with each seasonal influenza vaccination.

The CDR3 has 16 residues. Trimming left V 6 bases short and J 5 bases short, with 22 bases between. CDR1 is MGHDK and CDR2 is SYGVNS in the germline V gene. In the case of this clonotype: Its antigen remains unknown.

MiXCR, run by TCRdb on the RT-PCR reads, gives a single entry per CDR3 protein. The sample holds about 520,000 distinct CDR3 sequences, around 25% seen once. Here the sequenced sample was CD4+ T cells sorted from PBMCs, taken more than 4 days after vaccination. This sequence originates from a man aged 45-65 years who received an inactivated influenza vaccine. The V and J genes are TRBV25-1 and TRBJ2-5; a weak D match, TRBD2 (7 bases). The CDR3 sequence is CASSPPWQGRGETQYF. The CDR3 DNA follows: TGTGCCAGCAGCCCTCCGTGGCAGGGGAGGGGGGAGACCCAGTACTTC.